The 2 T cell receptor beta chains below come from one sample, sequenced in a study of T cells after yellow fever vaccination. TCRdb itself ran the 5' RACE reads through MiXCR, one entry per CDR3 protein. The sample lists approximately 350,000 distinct CDR3 sequences; around 10% were seen once. Here the sequenced sample was PBMCs, taken on the day of the first yellow fever vaccination. All receptors derive from a young man who received the YFV17D yellow fever vaccine.

This clonotype occurred a few times. The rearrangement joins TRBV7-2 to TRBJ2-1, with D unclear. Germline CDR1 reads SGHTA; CDR2 reads FQGNSA. The CDR3 has 14 residues. V was shortened by 5 bases and J by 5 bases, with 13 bases between the two germline ends. The CDR3 sequence is CASSPVAGHNEQFF. As DNA, the CDR3 is TGTGCCAGCAGCCCCGTGGCAGGTCACAATGAGCAGTTCTTC. The whole variable domain, remainder taken from reference TRBV7-2 and TRBJ2-1, is GAGVSQSPSNKVTEKGKDVELRCDPISGHTALYWYRQSLGQGLEFLIYFQGNSAPDKSGLPSDRFSAERTGGSVSTLTIQRTQQEDSAVYLCASSPVAGHNEQFFGPGTRLTVL.

This clonotype has a handful of counts. The chain links TRBV5-1 to TRBJ1-1, with D hard to call. The CDR3 spans 15 residues. Per the germline V gene, CDR1 is SGHRS and CDR2 is YFSETQ. With 3 bases removed from V and 1 base from J, the gap between germline ends came to 13 bases. CDR3 sequence reads: CASSSSIQRNTEAFF. The CDR3 nucleotides read TGCGCCAGCAGCTCTTCCATTCAGAGGAACACTGAAGCTTTCTTT.